This TCR beta chain was retrieved from a study of blood T cell repertoires in COVID-19. On the study more broadly: Samples came from the United States, Italy and Spain, spanning acute and convalescent COVID-19. T cells, B-cell-depleted T cells, or PBMCs supplied cDNA or gDNA.

As processed by the authors: Estimation of nucleated cell counts was performed using reference gene primer amplification. Using immunoSEQ multiplex PCR, the repertoire was profiled, and TCRdb retains in-frame clones only, with some absent. V, J and clone size reflect that table, while D and trimming were determined from the DNA. The data show 210,000 or so clones, roughly 80% seen once. The germline V gene has CDR1 GTSNPN and CDR2 SVGIG (reference sequence). The CDR3 sequence is 13 residues long. The trim removed 7 bases at V and 2 bases at J, leaving 5 bases unmatched. This sequence joins TRBV30 and TRBJ2-3, with 8 bases fitting TRBD2. Specimen: peripheral blood. This receptor was taken from a woman of 80 years or more with acute or convalescent COVID-19. The CDR3: CASIAGSTDTQYF. CDR3 DNA: TGTGCCTCAATAGCGGGATCCACAGATACGCAGTATTTT. Looking up the rest from reference TRBV30 and TRBJ2-3 gives the full variable domain: SQTIHQWPATLVQPVGSPLSLECTVEGTSNPNLYWYRQAAGRGLQLLFYSVGIGQISSEVPQNLSASRPQDRQFILSSKKLLLSDSGFYLCASIAGSTDTQYFGPGTRLTVL.